This T cell receptor (beta chain) was documented in a study of human T cells and chemical hapten exposure. Looking at the study overall: Among samples, TCR yields varied mainly because of small differences in pooled library volume.

Time point denoted: patch test 3, about 24 weeks after DPC sensitization. Described treatment: therapeutic diphenylcyclopropenone sensitization with weekly scalp DPC. TCRdb recomputed calls from the RACE reads with MiXCR, one row per CDR3 protein. The sample has tens of thousands of distinct CDR3 sequences; 9.5% to 14% are singletons. This receptor was taken from a woman in her 50s with alopecia areata. Some clones in this sample may be carry-over from other donors' samples. Here the sequenced sample was whole blood, taken in connection with sensitization to the hapten diphenylcyclopropenone (DPC).

The CDR3 DNA reads TGCAGCGGGAGAGCGGGCTCCTCCTACAATGAGCAGTTCTTC. Amino acid sequence: CSGRAGSSYNEQFF. This chain links TRBV29-1 with TRBJ2-1; TRBD2 might be the D (6 bases). The CDR3 spans 14 residues. Looked up from germline, CDR1 is SQVTM and CDR2 is ANQGSEA. V was cut by 7 bases and J by 0 bases, with 13 bases left in between.